This T cell receptor beta chain was observed in a study of blood T cell repertoires in COVID-19. Study background: Samples of COVID-19 (acute and convalescent) were obtained from the United States, Italy and Spain. Sources were T cells, B-cell-depleted T cells, or PBMCs; the material itself was cDNA or gDNA.

Original analysis: From reference gene primer amplification, estimates of nucleated cell counts were derived. TCRdb keeps only in-frame clones here, not all; method: immunoSEQ multiplex PCR. D and trimming come from the DNA, and the V and J calls and clone size come from that table. The table has about 260,000 clones, under 90% seen once. This CDR3 has 17 residues. Germline V gives CDR1 SEHNR, CDR2 FQNEAQ (reference sequence). The ends lost 4 bases at V and 1 base at J; junction bases unmatched: 7. The chain joins TRBV7-9 to TRBJ1-4, with 9 nucleotides matching TRBD1. The sequencing input was peripheral blood. The sequence was collected from a woman between 45 and 60 years old who had recovered from COVID-19. CDR3 loop: CASSSPRGQGTNEKLFF. In nucleotides, the CDR3 is TGTGCCAGCAGCTCACCGAGGGGACAGGGAACTAATGAAAAACTGTTTTTT.